This record looks at one TCR beta chain sequence and its context. Between the trimmed V and J ends, which lost 0 bases and 1 base, there was a span of 7 bases. The V gene's germline CDR1 is SGHRS and CDR2 YFSETQ. This CDR3 has 14 residues. The sample originates from a study of control samples from healthy donors and cancer patients. Generated by immunoSEQ multiplex PCR, the TCRdb table keeps only in-frame clones and is missing some. The sample consists of about 75,000 clones, less than 95% of them appearing once. The J gene is TRBJ2-5, the V gene TRBV5-1, with D hard to call. This clonotype originated in a woman in her forties in good health. Material: blood. The CDR3: CASSLDSSQETQYF. The CDR3 coding sequence is TGCGCCAGCAGCTTGGACAGCTCCCAAGAGACCCAGTACTTC.